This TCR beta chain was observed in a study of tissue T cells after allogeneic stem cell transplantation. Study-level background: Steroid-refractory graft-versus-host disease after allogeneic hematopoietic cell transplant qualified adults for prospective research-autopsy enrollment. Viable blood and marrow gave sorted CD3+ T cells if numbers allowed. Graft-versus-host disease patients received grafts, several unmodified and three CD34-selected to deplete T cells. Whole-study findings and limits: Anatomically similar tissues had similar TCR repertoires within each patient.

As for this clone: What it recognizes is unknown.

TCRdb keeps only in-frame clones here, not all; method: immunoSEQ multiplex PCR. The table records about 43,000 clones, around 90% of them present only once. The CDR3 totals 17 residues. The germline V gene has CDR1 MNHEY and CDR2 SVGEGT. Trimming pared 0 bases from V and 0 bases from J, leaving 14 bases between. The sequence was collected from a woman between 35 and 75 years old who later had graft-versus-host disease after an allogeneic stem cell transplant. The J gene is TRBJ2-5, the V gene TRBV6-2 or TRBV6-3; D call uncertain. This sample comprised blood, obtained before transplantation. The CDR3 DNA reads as TGTGCCAGCAGTTACTCGACGTCTGGGCAGCACCAAGAGACCCAGTACTTC. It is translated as CASSYSTSGQHQETQYF.